These 16 T cell receptor beta chains were all obtained from the same sample, sequenced in a study of shared clonotypes between healthy human individuals. The method was immunoSEQ multiplex PCR; TCRdb's version includes in-frame clones alone and lacks a portion of them. The sample carries around 2.5 million clones, under 95% recorded once. Sequenced sample: naive CD4+ T cells from PBMCs. The subset was: CD45RA+ positively selected. The source of these receptors is a man aged 18 to 30 in good health. Some clones in this sample may be carry-over from other donors' samples.

The chain couples TRBV5-4 to TRBJ2-7; the D call may be TRBD1 or TRBD2 (5 bases each). Germline CDR1 SGHNT, CDR2 YYREEE (reference sequence). The CDR3 extends over 16 amino acids. Trimming stripped 2 bases from V and 3 bases from J, with 18 bases between. CDR3 sequence (DNA): TGTGCCAGCAGCTTCCCCCGGGGCTGGAAAAACTACGAGCAGTACTTC. Its protein product is CASSFPRGWKNYEQYF.

The chain couples TRBV29-1 to TRBJ2-3; tentatively, D is TRBD2 (6 bases). This CDR3 region has 14 residues. Looked up from germline, CDR1 is SQVTM and CDR2 is ANQGSEA. The V end lost 7 bases, the J end lost 1 base, and 15 bases lay between the germline ends. The CDR3: CSAGPPGGTDTQYF. The CDR3 DNA reads as TGCAGCGCAGGGCCCCCGGGAGGCACAGATACGCAGTATTTT.

The rearrangement joins TRBV7-2 to TRBJ2-1; D unclear. Germline assignment: CDR1 SGHTA and CDR2 FQGNSA. The V end was cut by 1 base, the J end by 7 bases, with 5 bases between. The CDR3 is made up of 12 amino acids. The CDR3 bases are TGTGCCAGCAGCTTAGGGTTTAATGAGCAGTTCTTC. It encodes CASSLGFNEQFF.

The chain has TRBV9 and TRBJ2-2; D is unresolved. From germline, CDR1 is SGDLS and CDR2 YYNGEE. The V gene lost 3 bases and the J gene lost 6 bases, with 9 bases spanning the gap. This CDR3 spans 13 amino acids. CDR3 DNA sequence: TGTGCCAGCAGCGAGGTCTACGCCGGGGAGCTGTTTTTT. Encoded protein: CASSEVYAGELFF. The variable domain in full, with the rest retrieved from reference TRBV9 and TRBJ2-2, is DSGVTQTPKHLITATGQRVTLRCSPRSGDLSVYWYQQSLDQGLQFLIQYYNGEERAKGNILERFSAQQFPDLHSELNLSSLELGDSALYFCASSEVYAGELFFGEGSRLTVL.

This chain connects TRBV6-1 to TRBJ2-1, with 12 bases that match TRBD2. Germline CDR1 reads MNHNS; CDR2 reads SASEGT. V lost 7 bases to trimming and J lost 10 bases; unmatched junction nucleotides: 11. This CDR3 is built from 15 residues. The CDR3 DNA is TGTGCCAGCACCACGGTGACTAGCGGGAGTAGGGAGCAGTTCTTC. Residues: CASTTVTSGSREQFF.

This clone was counted a single time. This sequence joins TRBV5-1 and TRBJ2-7, with D unclear. This CDR3 is 13 amino acids long. V was clipped by 5 bases and J by 0 bases, with 9 bases between them. The V gene's germline CDR1 is SGHRS and CDR2 YFSETQ. Here the CDR3 DNA reads TGCGCCAGCAGAGAGCCGGGCTCCTACGAGCAGTACTTC. Its protein is CASREPGSYEQYF. Complete variable domain (other parts from reference TRBV5-1 and TRBJ2-7): KAGVTQTPRYLIKTRGQQVTLSCSPISGHRSVSWYQQTPGQGLQFLFEYFSETQRNKGNFPGRFSGRQFSNSRSEMNVSTLELGDSALYLCASREPGSYEQYFGPGTRLTVT.

This chain joins TRBV19 and TRBJ1-5, with no clear D. Germline V gene data show CDR1 as LNHDA and CDR2 as SQIVND (reference sequence). The CDR3 extends over 15 amino acids. V lost 6 bases and J 2 bases, leaving 14 bases between the germline ends. CDR3 amino acids: CASSRGRMGNQPQHF. CDR3 bases: TGTGCCAGTAGCAGAGGGAGGATGGGCAATCAGCCCCAGCATTTT.

The CDR3, as DNA: TGTGCCAGCAGCAAAGGGGGACAGGAGGAGAACACTGAAGCTTTCTTT. Its translation: CASSKGGQEENTEAFF. The V and J genes are TRBV21-1 and TRBJ1-1; the table's D call, TRBD1, was not checked against the DNA. TRBV21-1 is a listed pseudogene. The CDR3 contains 16 residues.

V and J are TRBV6-4 and TRBJ2-3; D gene ambiguous. The CDR3 is 13 amino acids. Looked up from germline, CDR1 is MRHNA and CDR2 is SNTAGT. V gave up 5 bases and J gave up 5 bases, with 11 bases separating them. In nucleotides, the CDR3 is TGTGCCAGCAGTCTCGAAAAGAAAGATACGCAGTATTTT. Its translation is CASSLEKKDTQYF.

The sample holds one count of this clone. The rearrangement uses TRBV28 and TRBJ1-1; 7 bases map to TRBD1. The V segment lost 1 base and the J segment 1 base; nucleotides outside the gene matches: 3. CDR1 is MDHEN and CDR2 is SYDVKM in the germline V gene. This CDR3 comprises 15 residues. The CDR3 protein is CASSLSYRGNTEAFF. CDR3 sequence (DNA): TGTGCCAGCAGTTTATCTTACAGGGGGAACACTGAAGCTTTCTTT.

With respect to this clone: Additional DNA sequences in this sample encode the identical CDR3. This sequence joins TRBV28 and TRBJ1-2; D remains ambiguous. CDR1 MDHEN and CDR2 SYDVKM come from the germline V gene. V was shortened by 2 bases and J by 0 bases, with 4 bases between the two germline ends. The CDR3 contains 13 residues. CDR3 coding DNA: TGTGCCAGCAGTTTACAAACTAACTATGGCTACACCTTC. Translating gives CASSLQTNYGYTF.

This chain connects TRBV28 to TRBJ2-5, with D perhaps matching TRBD2 (6 bases). With the DNA end fitting TRBJ2-7 better, the J assignment may be wrong. This CDR3 has 15 amino acids. Germline V gives CDR1 MDHEN, CDR2 SYDVKM. CDR3 DNA sequence: TGTGCCAGCAGTTCCCGGGGGACCTCCTCCTACGAGCAGTACTTC. This sequence encodes CASSSRGTSSYEQYF.

This rearrangement joins TRBV2 to TRBJ1-4; D is undetermined. CDR1 is SNHLY, CDR2 FYNNEI, per germline. The CDR3 contains 14 residues. With 6 bases removed from V and 8 bases from J, the gap between germline ends came to 16 bases. CDR3 DNA: TGTGCCAGCAGGGATATCGGGGTAGGCGAAAAACTGTTTTTT. Residues: CASRDIGVGEKLFF.

Of note for this clone: Other DNA sequences in the sample encode the same CDR3. This sequence joins TRBV19 and TRBJ2-3; 7 nucleotides match TRBD2. The CDR3 totals 16 residues. From germline, CDR1 is LNHDA and CDR2 SQIVND (reference sequence). V trimming: 3 bases; J trimming: 2 bases; junction bases outside the gene matches: 8. The CDR3 loop is CASSIGTSGNTDTQYF. CDR3 nucleotide sequence: TGTGCCAGTAGTATCGGGACGAGCGGGAACACAGATACGCAGTATTTT. The variable domain in full, completed from reference TRBV19 and TRBJ2-3, reads DGGITQSPKYLFRKEGQNVTLSCEQNLNHDAMYWYRQDPGQGLRLIYYSQIVNDFQKGDIAEGYSVSREKKESFPLTVTSAQKNPTAFYLCASSIGTSGNTDTQYFGPGTRLTVL.

The genes are TRBV11-2 and TRBJ2-5, with D perhaps given as TRBD1 or TRBD2 (5 bases each). In germline, CDR1 is SGHAT, CDR2 FQNNGV. Trimming shortened V by 1 base and J by 2 bases, and 17 bases separated the two germline ends. The CDR3 sequence is 17 residues long. CDR3 bases: TGTGCCAGCAGCTTAGGCCGATGGGGGATTTTTCAAGAGACCCAGTACTTC. Translated: CASSLGRWGIFQETQYF.

The rearrangement joins TRBV6-1 to TRBJ2-3; D is ambiguous. CDR1 is MNHNS and CDR2 is SASEGT in the germline V gene. The V gene lost 7 bases and the J gene lost 0 bases, with 11 bases spanning the gap. CDR3 length: 14 amino acids. The CDR3 coding sequence is TGTGCCAGCACACAGACACCTAGCACAGATACGCAGTATTTT. As protein: CASTQTPSTDTQYF.